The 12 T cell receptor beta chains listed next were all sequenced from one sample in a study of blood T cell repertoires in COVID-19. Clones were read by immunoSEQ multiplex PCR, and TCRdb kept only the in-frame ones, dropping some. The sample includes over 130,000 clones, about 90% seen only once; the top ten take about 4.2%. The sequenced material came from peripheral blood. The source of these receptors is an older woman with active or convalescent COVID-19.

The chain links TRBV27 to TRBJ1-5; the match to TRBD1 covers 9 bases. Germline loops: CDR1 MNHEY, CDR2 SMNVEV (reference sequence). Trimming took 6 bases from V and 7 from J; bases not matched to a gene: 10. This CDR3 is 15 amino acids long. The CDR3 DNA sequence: TGTGCCAGCAGAACCGGGACAGGGATCGGACAGCCCCAGCATTTT. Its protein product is CASRTGTGIGQPQHF.

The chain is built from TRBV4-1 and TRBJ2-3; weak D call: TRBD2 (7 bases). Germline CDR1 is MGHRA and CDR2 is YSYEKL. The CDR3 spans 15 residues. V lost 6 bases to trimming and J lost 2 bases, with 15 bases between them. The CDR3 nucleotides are TGCGCCAGCAGGCCGGGGGGCGGAGCCACAGATACGCAGTATTTT. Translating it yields CASRPGGGATDTQYF.

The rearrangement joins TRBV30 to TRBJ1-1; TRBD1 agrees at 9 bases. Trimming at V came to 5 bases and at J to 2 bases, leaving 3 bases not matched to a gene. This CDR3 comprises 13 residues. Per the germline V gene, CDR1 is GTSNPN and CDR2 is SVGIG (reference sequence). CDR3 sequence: CAWGQGINTEAFF. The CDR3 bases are TGTGCCTGGGGACAGGGGATCAACACTGAAGCTTTCTTT.

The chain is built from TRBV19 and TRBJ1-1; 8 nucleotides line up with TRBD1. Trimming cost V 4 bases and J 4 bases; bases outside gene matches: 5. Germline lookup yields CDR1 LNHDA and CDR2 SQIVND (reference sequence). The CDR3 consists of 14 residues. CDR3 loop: CASSTTGGSTEAFF. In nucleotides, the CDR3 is TGTGCCAGTAGTACCACAGGGGGAAGCACTGAAGCTTTCTTT.

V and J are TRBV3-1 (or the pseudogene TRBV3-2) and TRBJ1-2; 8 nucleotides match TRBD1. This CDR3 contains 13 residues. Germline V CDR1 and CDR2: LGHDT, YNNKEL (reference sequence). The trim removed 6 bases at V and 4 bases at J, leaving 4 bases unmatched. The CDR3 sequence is CASRPGQAYGYTF. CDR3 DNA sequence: TGTGCCAGCAGGCCGGGACAGGCCTATGGCTACACCTTC.

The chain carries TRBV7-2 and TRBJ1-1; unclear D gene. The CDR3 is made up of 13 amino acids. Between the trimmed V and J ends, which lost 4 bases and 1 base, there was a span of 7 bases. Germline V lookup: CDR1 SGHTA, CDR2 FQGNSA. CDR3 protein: CASSYPRNTEAFF. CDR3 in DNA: TGTGCCAGCAGCTATCCCAGGAACACTGAAGCTTTCTTT.

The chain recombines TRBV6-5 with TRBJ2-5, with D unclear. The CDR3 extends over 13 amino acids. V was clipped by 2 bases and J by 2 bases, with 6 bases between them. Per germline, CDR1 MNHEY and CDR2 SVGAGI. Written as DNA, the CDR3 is TGTGCCAGCAGTTACCTTACACAAGAGACCCAGTACTTC. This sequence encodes CASSYLTQETQYF.

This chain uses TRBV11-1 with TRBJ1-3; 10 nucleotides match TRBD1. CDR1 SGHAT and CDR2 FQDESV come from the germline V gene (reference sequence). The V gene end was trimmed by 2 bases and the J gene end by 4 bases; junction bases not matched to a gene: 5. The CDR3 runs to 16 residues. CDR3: CASSLYGTGDGNTIYF. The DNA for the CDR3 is TGTGCCAGCAGCTTATATGGGACAGGGGACGGAAACACCATATATTTT.

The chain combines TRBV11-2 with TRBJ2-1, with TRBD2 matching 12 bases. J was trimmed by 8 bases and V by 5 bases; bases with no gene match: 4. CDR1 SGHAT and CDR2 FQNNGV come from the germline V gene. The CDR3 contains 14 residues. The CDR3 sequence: CASSLAGGYDEQFF. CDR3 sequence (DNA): TGTGCCAGCAGCCTAGCGGGGGGGTATGATGAGCAGTTCTTC.

CDR3 loop: CASSPPSVFGYTF. CDR3 nucleotide sequence: TGTGCCAGCTCACCCCCTAGTGTGTTTGGCTACACCTTC. The chain employs TRBV18 and TRBJ1-2; D call uncertain. Per the germline V gene, CDR1 is KGHSH and CDR2 is LQKENI. The CDR3 contains 13 residues. Trimming removed 3 bases at V and 7 bases at J, with 12 bases between.

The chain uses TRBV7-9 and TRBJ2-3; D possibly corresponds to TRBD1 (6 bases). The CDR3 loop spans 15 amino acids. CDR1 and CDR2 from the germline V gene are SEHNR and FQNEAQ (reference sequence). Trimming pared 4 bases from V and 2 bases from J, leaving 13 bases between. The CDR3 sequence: CASSSPEGVTDTQYF. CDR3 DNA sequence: TGTGCCAGCAGCTCTCCCGAGGGGGTCACAGATACGCAGTATTTT.

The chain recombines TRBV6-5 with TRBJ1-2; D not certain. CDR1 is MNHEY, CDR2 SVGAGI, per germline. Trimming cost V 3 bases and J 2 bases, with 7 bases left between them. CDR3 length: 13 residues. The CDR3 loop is CASSYDKNYGYTF. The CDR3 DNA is TGTGCCAGCAGTTATGACAAGAACTATGGCTACACCTTC.